Listed below are T cell receptor beta chains from one sample, sequenced in a study of OX40 agonist ivuxolimab in advanced cancers. The method was immunoSEQ multiplex PCR; TCRdb's version includes in-frame clones alone and lacks a portion of them. The profile shows 65,000 to 75,000 clones, roughly 80% of them singletons. The sequenced sample was CD4+ or CD8+ T cells sorted from blood, obtained in a trial of the OX40 agonist ivuxolimab. Receptor source: an adult with an advanced solid tumor such as melanoma, head and neck, liver or kidney cancer. CDR3s include the opening cysteine and the closing phenylalanine or tryptophan. D genes are given only for firm matches. Part of the rows lack a size; the others show once, few, many or a class for expanded clones.

j_gene: TRBJ2-7
abundance: -
d_gene: -
v_gene: TRBV28
CDR3nt: TGTGCCAGCAGTTCCTTGTCACGTAGCTACGAGCAGTACTTC
CDR3aa: CASSSLSRSYEQYF

j_gene: TRBJ2-3
abundance: -
d_gene: -
v_gene: TRBV20-1
CDR3nt: TGCAGTGCTCGACGAACAGATACGCAGTATTTT
CDR3aa: CSARRTDTQYF

j_gene: TRBJ2-7
abundance: -
d_gene: TRBD1
v_gene: TRBV7-8
CDR3nt: TGTGCCAGCAGCTCAAAGACAGGGGGCCACGAGCAGTACTTC
CDR3aa: CASSSKTGGHEQYF

j_gene: TRBJ1-1
abundance: -
d_gene: TRBD1
v_gene: TRBV20-1
CDR3nt: TGCAGTGCACACAGGGGTGGACTAGCTTTCTTT
CDR3aa: CSAHRGGLAFF

j_gene: TRBJ1-2
abundance: -
d_gene: TRBD1
v_gene: TRBV18
CDR3nt: TGTGCCAGCTCACTTGAGGACAGGGGATATGGCTACACCTTC
CDR3aa: CASSLEDRGYGYTF

j_gene: TRBJ2-5
abundance: -
d_gene: -
v_gene: TRBV28
CDR3nt: TGTGCCAGCAGTGGAGGGGGGGCCAAAGAGACCCAGTACTTC
CDR3aa: CASSGGGAKETQYF

j_gene: TRBJ1-6
abundance: few
d_gene: TRBD1
v_gene: TRBV5-5
CDR3nt: TGTGCCAGCAGCCGAGGGGACAGTTCACCCCTCCACTTT
CDR3aa: CASSRGDSSPLHF

j_gene: TRBJ1-2
abundance: -
d_gene: -
v_gene: TRBV6-1
CDR3nt: TGTGCCAGCAGAGAACCCGACAGGAACTATGGCTACACCTTC
CDR3aa: CASREPDRNYGYTF

j_gene: TRBJ1-1
abundance: -
d_gene: -
v_gene: TRBV6-5
CDR3nt: TGTGCCAGCAGCCTAACAGGAGACACTGAAGCTTTCTTT
CDR3aa: CASSLTGDTEAFF

j_gene: TRBJ1-2
abundance: few
d_gene: TRBD1
v_gene: TRBV28
CDR3nt: TGTGCCAGCAGCTACAGGGGGGAAGGCTACACCTTC
CDR3aa: CASSYRGEGYTF

j_gene: TRBJ1-1
abundance: -
d_gene: -
v_gene: TRBV2
CDR3nt: TGTGCCAGCAGTGGTTGGGGGGGTACTGAAGCTTTCTTT
CDR3aa: CASSGWGGTEAFF

j_gene: TRBJ1-2
abundance: -
d_gene: -
v_gene: TRBV5-4
CDR3nt: TGTGCCAGCAGCGACGACGGAAACTATGGCTACACCTTC
CDR3aa: CASSDDGNYGYTF

j_gene: TRBJ2-3
abundance: -
d_gene: -
v_gene: TRBV5-1
CDR3nt: TGCGCCAGCAGCTTGGACGGGGGGCGCACAGATACGCAGTATTTT
CDR3aa: CASSLDGGRTDTQYF

j_gene: TRBJ1-1
abundance: -
d_gene: -
v_gene: TRBV6-5
CDR3nt: TGTGCCAGTTCCATTACCAAGTTGGGCACTGAAGCTTTCTTT
CDR3aa: CASSITKLGTEAFF

j_gene: TRBJ2-3
abundance: -
d_gene: TRBD1
v_gene: TRBV5-1
CDR3nt: TGCGCCAGCAGCTTGGTCTGGACAGGAGACACAGATACGCAGTATTTT
CDR3aa: CASSLVWTGDTDTQYF

j_gene: TRBJ2-2
abundance: -
d_gene: -
v_gene: TRBV19
CDR3nt: TGTGCCAGTAGTATCCAAGGGAACACCGGGGAGCTGTTTTTT
CDR3aa: CASSIQGNTGELFF

j_gene: TRBJ1-4
abundance: -
d_gene: -
v_gene: TRBV18
CDR3nt: TGTGCCAGCTCACCGGCCTACAGGGAGGGGAAGACTAATGAAAAACTGTTTTTT
CDR3aa: CASSPAYREGKTNEKLFF

j_gene: TRBJ2-3
abundance: -
d_gene: -
v_gene: TRBV23-1
CDR3nt: TGCGCCACCCCAAAGGCGGAGGTCATAAGGGTCACAGATACGCAGTATTTT
CDR3aa: CATPKAEVIRVTDTQYF

j_gene: TRBJ2-6
abundance: -
d_gene: -
v_gene: TRBV7-2
CDR3nt: TGTGCCAGCAGCTTAGCGATTGCGTACGGGGCCAACGTCCTGACTTTC
CDR3aa: CASSLAIAYGANVLTF

j_gene: TRBJ1-3
abundance: -
d_gene: -
v_gene: TRBV1
CDR3nt: TGCACCAGAAGAACAGGGGGCGGCGGCGGAGCGAAAAACACCATATATTTT
CDR3aa: CTRRTGGGGGAKNTIYF

j_gene: TRBJ2-5
abundance: -
d_gene: -
v_gene: TRBV7-2
CDR3nt: TGTGCCAGCAGCCGGACTCGGACGGAGACCCAGTACTTC
CDR3aa: CASSRTRTETQYF

j_gene: TRBJ2-3
abundance: -
d_gene: TRBD1
v_gene: TRBV9
CDR3nt: TGTGCCAGCAGCGCACGACAGGGGGCGCCGAAAGATACGCAGTATTTT
CDR3aa: CASSARQGAPKDTQYF

j_gene: TRBJ2-4
abundance: -
d_gene: TRBD1
v_gene: TRBV4-3
CDR3nt: TGCGCCAGCAGCCAAGATCCGGCAGGGGGCCCCAAAAACATTCAGTACTTC
CDR3aa: CASSQDPAGGPKNIQYF

j_gene: TRBJ2-1
abundance: -
d_gene: -
v_gene: TRBV6-1
CDR3nt: TGTGCCAGCAGTGAAGGTCGGGGGCGGGGAGATGAGCAGTTCTTC
CDR3aa: CASSEGRGRGDEQFF

j_gene: TRBJ2-7
abundance: -
d_gene: -
v_gene: TRBV5-1
CDR3nt: TGCGCCAGCAGCCACGGGACTGATAGCTACGAGCAGTACTTC
CDR3aa: CASSHGTDSYEQYF

j_gene: TRBJ2-3
abundance: -
d_gene: -
v_gene: TRBV19
CDR3nt: TGTGTCCCAGTAGTCAGTTTAGTAGGGTTTTGGGATACGCAGTATTTT
CDR3aa: CVPVVSLVGFWDTQYF

j_gene: TRBJ1-1
abundance: once
d_gene: -
v_gene: TRBV2
CDR3nt: TGTGCCAGCAGAGCTCGGGGGGGGATGGGCACTGAAGCTTTCTTT
CDR3aa: CASRARGGMGTEAFF

j_gene: TRBJ1-3
abundance: -
d_gene: TRBD1
v_gene: TRBV7-8
CDR3nt: TGTGCCAGCAGCTCGACGACAGGGCTGAACTCTGGAAACACCATATATTTT
CDR3aa: CASSSTTGLNSGNTIYF

j_gene: TRBJ1-1
abundance: -
d_gene: -
v_gene: TRBV2
CDR3nt: TGTGCCAGCAGTGGAACACAGGGTATGGGGAAAACTGAAGCTTTCTTT
CDR3aa: CASSGTQGMGKTEAFF

j_gene: TRBJ2-1
abundance: -
d_gene: TRBD2
v_gene: TRBV5-4
CDR3nt: TGTGCCAGCAGCTTGGACCTAGCGGGAGTCTCCGCGGGTGAGCAGTTCTTC
CDR3aa: CASSLDLAGVSAGEQFF

j_gene: TRBJ1-2
abundance: -
d_gene: -
v_gene: TRBV10-2
CDR3nt: TGCGCCAGCAGTGGGGGACACCTTGGCTACACCTTC
CDR3aa: CASSGGHLGYTF

j_gene: TRBJ1-1
abundance: -
d_gene: -
v_gene: TRBV7-3
CDR3nt: TGTGCCAGCAGCTTAACTTCCGTCGGGATCATGAACACTGAAGCTTTCTTT
CDR3aa: CASSLTSVGIMNTEAFF

j_gene: TRBJ2-1
abundance: -
d_gene: TRBD1
v_gene: TRBV4-2
CDR3nt: TGTGCCAGCAGCTTAGCAGGGGGCGAGTACAATGAGCAGTTCTTC
CDR3aa: CASSLAGGEYNEQFF

j_gene: TRBJ2-3
abundance: -
d_gene: -
v_gene: TRBV7-2
CDR3nt: TGTGCCAGCAGCCGCCCAGACACAGATACGCAGTATTTT
CDR3aa: CASSRPDTDTQYF

j_gene: TRBJ1-1
abundance: -
d_gene: -
v_gene: TRBV5-5
CDR3nt: TGTGCCAGCTTTCTTGGGCTTTTGAACACTGAAGCTTTCTTT
CDR3aa: CASFLGLLNTEAFF

j_gene: TRBJ2-3
abundance: -
d_gene: -
v_gene: TRBV7-9
CDR3nt: TGTGCCAGCAGCAAGGGGGGGGGACGAGGACCCACAGATACGCAGTATTTT
CDR3aa: CASSKGGGRGPTDTQYF

j_gene: TRBJ2-3
abundance: once
d_gene: TRBD1
v_gene: TRBV5-1
CDR3nt: TGCGCCAGCAGCGCTCCAGGGGGTTCCACAGATACGCAGTATTTT
CDR3aa: CASSAPGGSTDTQYF

j_gene: TRBJ2-5
abundance: -
d_gene: TRBD2
v_gene: TRBV5-1
CDR3nt: TGCGCCAGCAGCTGGGCCCTAGCGGGGGGCGAGACCCAGTACTTC
CDR3aa: CASSWALAGGETQYF

j_gene: TRBJ2-1
abundance: -
d_gene: -
v_gene: TRBV7-2
CDR3nt: TGTGCCAGCAGCTTCGCCCAGGGAGGGCAGTTCTTC
CDR3aa: CASSFAQGGQFF

j_gene: TRBJ2-3
abundance: -
d_gene: TRBD2
v_gene: TRBV6-1
CDR3nt: TGTGCCAGTTGGACTAGCGGGAACACAGATACGCAGTATTTT
CDR3aa: CASWTSGNTDTQYF

j_gene: TRBJ2-3
abundance: few
d_gene: -
v_gene: TRBV18
CDR3nt: TGTGCCAGCTCACCAGGGCTAACAGATACGCAGTATTTT
CDR3aa: CASSPGLTDTQYF

j_gene: TRBJ1-5
abundance: -
d_gene: -
v_gene: TRBV19
CDR3nt: TGTGCCCCTAAGGCAGGCCAATATCTCAATCAGCCCCAGCATTTT
CDR3aa: CAPKAGQYLNQPQHF

j_gene: TRBJ2-3
abundance: -
d_gene: -
v_gene: TRBV7-8
CDR3nt: TGTGCCAGCAGCTTGGGAGGGGGCGCGAAAGATACGCAGTATTTT
CDR3aa: CASSLGGGAKDTQYF

j_gene: TRBJ2-1
abundance: -
d_gene: -
v_gene: TRBV27
CDR3nt: TGTGCCAGCAGCCTTGGGATCCCAATGCCCAATGAGCAGTTCTTC
CDR3aa: CASSLGIPMPNEQFF